This is a list of T cell receptor beta chains from one sample in a study of cytomegalovirus exposure and HLA in healthy donors. Libraries were prepared by immunoSEQ multiplex PCR; TCRdb keeps only in-frame clonotypes and omits some of them. The repertoire consists of about 100,000 clones, with around 80% occurring once and the leading ten covering approximately 4.1%. Sequencing was done on a sample of PBMCs. These receptors were taken from a female donor in good health and CMV-seropositive. The CDR3 runs from the conserved cysteine through the conserved F or W. Each record gives: J gene, D gene, clone size, V gene, CDR3 DNA, CDR3 protein. D genes are given only for firm matches. Clone size is given for some rows only: seen once, a few or many times, or a class if the clone is expanded.

J gene: TRBJ1-5; D gene: -; clone size: few; V gene: TRBV18; CDR3 DNA: TGTGCCAGCTCACGAGGTTTGGATCAGCCCCAGCATTTT; CDR3 protein: CASSRGLDQPQHF
J gene: TRBJ2-2; D gene: TRBD1; clone size: once; V gene: TRBV30; CDR3 DNA: TGTGCCTGGGGGGAATACAGGGGAGGGGAGCTGTTTTTT; CDR3 protein: CAWGEYRGGELFF
J gene: TRBJ2-7; D gene: TRBD1; clone size: -; V gene: TRBV4-2; CDR3 DNA: TGTGCCAGCAGCCAAGAGGGACAGGGGGCCTACGAGCAGTACTTC; CDR3 protein: CASSQEGQGAYEQYF
J gene: TRBJ2-2; D gene: TRBD2; clone size: few; V gene: TRBV25-1; CDR3 DNA: TGTGCCAGCAGTGACGGGGGGGCGGGCACCGGGGAGCTGTTTTTT; CDR3 protein: CASSDGGAGTGELFF
J gene: TRBJ2-1; D gene: TRBD1; clone size: few; V gene: TRBV4-2; CDR3 DNA: TGTGCCAGCAGCCAGGGACAGGGGAATGAGCAGTTCTTC; CDR3 protein: CASSQGQGNEQFF
J gene: TRBJ1-1; D gene: -; clone size: once; V gene: TRBV18; CDR3 DNA: TGTGCCAGCGCAAACCGGGGTGGGGGCGGCTCGGACACTGAAGCTTTCTTT; CDR3 protein: CASANRGGGGSDTEAFF
J gene: TRBJ2-1; D gene: -; clone size: -; V gene: TRBV4-2; CDR3 DNA: TGTGCCAGCAGCCAAGATCCCCTGGGTAGCGGAGCTTACAATGAGCAGTTCTTC; CDR3 protein: CASSQDPLGSGAYNEQFF
J gene: TRBJ2-4; D gene: -; clone size: -; V gene: TRBV5-4; CDR3 DNA: TGTGCCAGCAGCTCTCTACAGGGAATAGCCAAAAACAGTCAGTACTTC; CDR3 protein: CASSSLQGIAKNSQYF
J gene: TRBJ1-2; D gene: -; clone size: -; V gene: TRBV2; CDR3 DNA: TGTGCCAGCAGTGAACCCACAGCCAGTTTAGCTAACTATGGCTACACCTTC; CDR3 protein: CASSEPTASLANYGYTF
J gene: TRBJ2-3; D gene: TRBD2; clone size: few; V gene: TRBV7-2; CDR3 DNA: TGTGCCAGCAGCTTAGACTGGTGGCAGCGGGAGGGCCCGACAGATACGCAGTATTTT; CDR3 protein: CASSLDWWQREGPTDTQYF
J gene: TRBJ2-7; D gene: -; clone size: -; V gene: TRBV19; CDR3 DNA: TGTGCCAGTAGTACAGGGGTGAGCTCCTACGAGCAGTACTTC; CDR3 protein: CASSTGVSSYEQYF
J gene: TRBJ1-2; D gene: TRBD1; clone size: -; V gene: TRBV5-1; CDR3 DNA: TGCGCCAGCAGGGACAGGGCTTACTATGGCTACACCTTC; CDR3 protein: CASRDRAYYGYTF
J gene: TRBJ2-5; D gene: TRBD1; clone size: few; V gene: TRBV19; CDR3 DNA: TGTGCCAGTAGACCGGGACAGTGGAACCTAGAGACCCAGTACTTC; CDR3 protein: CASRPGQWNLETQYF
J gene: TRBJ2-2; D gene: -; clone size: -; V gene: TRBV10-2; CDR3 DNA: TGCGCCAGCAGTGAGCCCCGATCCACCGGGGTGCTGTTTTTT; CDR3 protein: CASSEPRSTGVLFF
J gene: TRBJ2-1; D gene: -; clone size: few; V gene: TRBV5-4; CDR3 DNA: TGTGCCAGCAGCTTGGATGGCAGCAATGAGCAGTTCTTC; CDR3 protein: CASSLDGSNEQFF
J gene: TRBJ2-7; D gene: -; clone size: -; V gene: TRBV7-9; CDR3 DNA: TGTGCCAGCAGCTTCTTGGGGGCGGGTGACAGGACGTCCTACGAGCAGTACTTC; CDR3 protein: CASSFLGAGDRTSYEQYF
J gene: TRBJ1-3; D gene: TRBD1; clone size: -; V gene: TRBV11-2; CDR3 DNA: TGTGCCAGCAGCTTAGCAGGGGGACAGGGGAGAAACACCATATATTTT; CDR3 protein: CASSLAGGQGRNTIYF
J gene: TRBJ2-3; D gene: -; clone size: -; V gene: TRBV6-6; CDR3 DNA: TGTGCCAGCAGTTACTCGGCGGTCACAGATACGCAGTATTTT; CDR3 protein: CASSYSAVTDTQYF
J gene: TRBJ1-6; D gene: TRBD1; clone size: once; V gene: TRBV7-9; CDR3 DNA: TGTGCCAGCAGCGCCGGACAGGGGCTTGGCTCCTATAATTCACCCCTCCACTTT; CDR3 protein: CASSAGQGLGSYNSPLHF
J gene: TRBJ2-2; D gene: -; clone size: -; V gene: TRBV25-1; CDR3 DNA: TGTGCCAGCAGTACCCAGGCGGGACCGACCGGGGAGCTGTTTTTT; CDR3 protein: CASSTQAGPTGELFF
J gene: TRBJ2-5; D gene: TRBD2; clone size: -; V gene: TRBV4-3; CDR3 DNA: TGCGCCAGCAGCCAAGATAGAAAGCGGGGGGCCCCGGGCCAGTACTTC; CDR3 protein: CASSQDRKRGAPGQYF
J gene: TRBJ2-4; D gene: TRBD2; clone size: -; V gene: TRBV4-1; CDR3 DNA: TGCGCCAGCAGCCCGGGGGTTAGCGGGGGTGACAGTCAGTACTTC; CDR3 protein: CASSPGVSGGDSQYF
J gene: TRBJ2-5; D gene: TRBD2; clone size: -; V gene: TRBV19; CDR3 DNA: TGTGCCAGTAGTATTAGCGGGTCCTACCAAGAGACCCAGTACTTC; CDR3 protein: CASSISGSYQETQYF
J gene: TRBJ2-7; D gene: -; clone size: -; V gene: TRBV6-5; CDR3 DNA: TGTGCCAGCAGCTTCGGTCGGTCCTACGAGCAGTACTTC; CDR3 protein: CASSFGRSYEQYF
J gene: TRBJ1-4; D gene: -; clone size: -; V gene: TRBV7-9; CDR3 DNA: TGTGCCAGCAGTGCCGGGACGGGGAGGGAAAAACTGTTTTTT; CDR3 protein: CASSAGTGREKLFF
J gene: TRBJ1-6; D gene: -; clone size: -; V gene: TRBV30; CDR3 DNA: TGTGCCTGGAGGGGGCCAGGTAGTTCACCCCTCCACTTT; CDR3 protein: CAWRGPGSSPLHF
J gene: TRBJ1-3; D gene: -; clone size: -; V gene: TRBV6-1; CDR3 DNA: TGTGCCAGCAGTGATGGGGCTTCTGGAAACACCATATATTTT; CDR3 protein: CASSDGASGNTIYF
J gene: TRBJ1-1; D gene: -; clone size: few; V gene: TRBV5-1; CDR3 DNA: TGCGCCAGCAGCACTCAAGGCGGGGGAAACACTGAAGCTTTCTTT; CDR3 protein: CASSTQGGGNTEAFF
J gene: TRBJ2-7; D gene: TRBD1; clone size: -; V gene: TRBV19; CDR3 DNA: TGTGCCAGTAGTTACGGGACAGGGGTCTCCTACGAGCAGTACTTC; CDR3 protein: CASSYGTGVSYEQYF
J gene: TRBJ2-3; D gene: -; clone size: -; V gene: TRBV4-1; CDR3 DNA: TGCGCCAGCAGCCAACCGACACCCCGAGGGCTTAGCACAGATACGCAGTATTTT; CDR3 protein: CASSQPTPRGLSTDTQYF
J gene: TRBJ2-2; D gene: TRBD2; clone size: -; V gene: TRBV7-9; CDR3 DNA: TGTGCCAGCAGCTTAGACTCGGGACTAGCGGACGCGAACACCGGGGAGCTGTTTTTT; CDR3 protein: CASSLDSGLADANTGELFF
J gene: TRBJ2-3; D gene: TRBD2; clone size: -; V gene: TRBV27; CDR3 DNA: TGTGCCAGCAGTTTCACCAGCGGGGGGGTCACAGATACGCAGTATTTT; CDR3 protein: CASSFTSGGVTDTQYF
J gene: TRBJ1-1; D gene: TRBD1; clone size: -; V gene: TRBV7-2; CDR3 DNA: TGTGCCAGCAGCTCTCAGGGGGGGAACACTGAAGCTTTCTTT; CDR3 protein: CASSSQGGNTEAFF
J gene: TRBJ2-5; D gene: TRBD1; clone size: -; V gene: TRBV10-3; CDR3 DNA: TGTGCCATCAGTCCGGGACAGGGGGCAAGGTGGGAGACCCAGTACTTC; CDR3 protein: CAISPGQGARWETQYF
J gene: TRBJ2-1; D gene: -; clone size: -; V gene: TRBV29-1; CDR3 DNA: TGCAGCGTTGAGGCTGGCAGAATCAATGAGCAGTTCTTC; CDR3 protein: CSVEAGRINEQFF
J gene: TRBJ2-3; D gene: -; clone size: -; V gene: TRBV4-3; CDR3 DNA: TGCGCCAGCAGCTCTCGGACAGGCACAGATACGCAGTATTTT; CDR3 protein: CASSSRTGTDTQYF
J gene: TRBJ2-1; D gene: TRBD2; clone size: -; V gene: TRBV7-9; CDR3 DNA: TGTGCCAGCAGCCCGCGGACTAGCGGGGAGCCCAATGAGCAGTTCTTC; CDR3 protein: CASSPRTSGEPNEQFF
J gene: TRBJ1-6; D gene: TRBD1; clone size: -; V gene: TRBV19; CDR3 DNA: TGTGCCAGTAGCGACAGGGGGCAGGAATCACCCCTCCACTTT; CDR3 protein: CASSDRGQESPLHF
J gene: TRBJ1-4; D gene: TRBD1; clone size: -; V gene: TRBV5-1; CDR3 DNA: TGCGCCAGCAGCCTCGACAGGGGGGGCGAAAAACTGTTTTTT; CDR3 protein: CASSLDRGGEKLFF
J gene: TRBJ2-1; D gene: -; clone size: -; V gene: TRBV20-1; CDR3 DNA: TGCACCGCGGTTTCCGGTGAGCAGTTCTTC; CDR3 protein: CTAVSGEQFF
J gene: TRBJ2-5; D gene: TRBD2; clone size: few; V gene: TRBV7-9; CDR3 DNA: TGTGCCAGCAGCTTAGCCGCGACTAGCGGGGGGCGGCAAGAGACCCAGTACTTC; CDR3 protein: CASSLAATSGGRQETQYF
J gene: TRBJ2-2; D gene: -; clone size: -; V gene: TRBV5-1; CDR3 DNA: TGCGCCAGCAGCCCAAAGAACACCGGGGAGCTGTTTTTT; CDR3 protein: CASSPKNTGELFF
J gene: TRBJ1-4; D gene: -; clone size: -; V gene: TRBV28; CDR3 DNA: TGTGCCAGCAGCCCCCAGGGCACAACTAATGAAAAACTGTTTTTT; CDR3 protein: CASSPQGTTNEKLFF